The 30 T cell receptor beta chains listed next were all sequenced from one sample in a study of cytomegalovirus exposure and HLA in healthy donors. The PCR ran on 60 Vbeta and 13 Jbeta primers. The data were produced by immunoSEQ multiplex PCR, yet TCRdb's version contains in-frame clones alone and is incomplete. The sample gives about 100,000 clones, approximately 76% of which show up once; around 17% is in the top ten. The sample comprised PBMCs. Receptor source: a woman aged 55 to 70 in good health and CMV-seropositive.

J is TRBJ2-6 and V is TRBV7-9, with D tentatively TRBD1 (5 bases). This CDR3 is built from 15 residues. Germline V gene sequence: CDR1 SEHNR, CDR2 FQNEAQ (reference sequence). The V end was cut by 4 bases, the J end by 0 bases, with 7 bases between. This CDR3 is CASSSRVSGANVLTF. CDR3 DNA: TGTGCCAGCAGCTCCAGGGTCTCTGGGGCCAACGTCCTGACTTTC. The variable domain in full, with the rest retrieved from reference TRBV7-9 and TRBJ2-6, is DTGVSQNPRHKITKRGQNVTFRCDPISEHNRLYWYRQTLGQGPEFLTYFQNEAQLEKSRLLSDRFSAERPKGSFSTLEIQRTEQGDSAMYLCASSSRVSGANVLTFGAGSRLTVL.

The chain joins TRBV19 to TRBJ2-3, with 7 nucleotides matching TRBD2. Trimming took 3 bases from V and 6 from J; bases not matched to a gene: 3. CDR1 is LNHDA, CDR2 SQIVND, per germline (reference sequence). There are 13 residues in the CDR3. For the CDR3, the DNA is TGTGCCAGTAGTATCGCGGGAGTGGATACGCAGTATTTT. It yields the protein CASSIAGVDTQYF.

The rearrangement uses TRBV14 and TRBJ1-2; D gene uncertain. Trimming removed 0 bases from V and 8 bases from J, with 13 bases in between. Looked up from germline, CDR1 is SGHDN and CDR2 is FVKESK. This CDR3 is 14 amino acids long. CDR3 nucleotides: TGTGCCAGCAGCCAAGAAGCGAGGGTCGGCGGCTACACCTTC. This gives the protein CASSQEARVGGYTF.

This rearrangement joins TRBV5-1 to TRBJ2-7, with D tentatively TRBD2 (5 bases). Looked up from germline, CDR1 is SGHRS and CDR2 is YFSETQ. Trimming cost V 0 bases and J 2 bases, with 6 bases left between them. The CDR3 runs 13 residues. The DNA of the CDR3 is TGCGCCAGCAGCTTGGCCGGGACCTACGAGCAGTACTTC. It translates to CASSLAGTYEQYF.

This rearrangement joins TRBV19 to TRBJ1-5; D is uncertain. V lost 3 bases, J lost 0 bases, and 9 bases lay in between. Germline assignment: CDR1 LNHDA and CDR2 SQIVND (reference sequence). This CDR3 has 15 amino acids. The CDR3 DNA follows: TGTGCCAGTAGTATTACGCGGGGTAGCAATCAGCCCCAGCATTTT. This codes for CASSITRGSNQPQHF. The complete variable domain, with remaining parts taken from reference TRBV19 and TRBJ1-5, reads DGGITQSPKYLFRKEGQNVTLSCEQNLNHDAMYWYRQDPGQGLRLIYYSQIVNDFQKGDIAEGYSVSREKKESFPLTVTSAQKNPTAFYLCASSITRGSNQPQHFGDGTRLSIL.

This chain joins TRBV7-9 and TRBJ1-2; 8 nucleotides match TRBD1. The V and J ends lost 5 bases and 2 bases, in that order; junction bases with no gene match: 7. This CDR3 region has 15 residues. Per germline, CDR1 SEHNR and CDR2 FQNEAQ (reference sequence). CDR3 protein: CASSGGQGANYGYTF. CDR3 DNA: TGTGCCAGCAGCGGGGGGCAGGGGGCAAACTATGGCTACACCTTC.

The V gene is TRBV28, the J gene TRBJ2-5; maybe TRBD2 (5 bases). Between the trimmed V and J ends, which lost 2 bases and 4 bases, there was a span of 8 bases. This CDR3 contains 13 residues. Germline V gene sequence: CDR1 MDHEN, CDR2 SYDVKM. DNA of the CDR3: TGTGCCAGCAGTTTAGAGGGCAGAGAGACCCAGTACTTC. This translates into CASSLEGRETQYF.

The V call is TRBV11-3, the J call TRBJ2-1; 11 nucleotides align to TRBD1. This CDR3 has 15 amino acids. CDR1 and CDR2 (germline): SGHNT, YENEEA. The V and J ends lost 5 bases and 4 bases, in that order; junction bases with no gene match: 4. CDR3 in amino acids: CASSGGQGAYNEQFF. CDR3 bases: TGTGCCAGCAGCGGAGGACAGGGGGCTTACAATGAGCAGTTCTTC.

The chain uses TRBV6-4 and TRBJ2-1; TRBD2 aligns across 7 bases. Unmatched junction bases numbered 12, after V lost 6 bases and J lost 13 bases. Germline loops: CDR1 MRHNA, CDR2 SNTAGT. The CDR3 loop spans 13 amino acids. CDR3 amino acids: CASSPRGEGRQFF. The CDR3 DNA sequence: TGTGCCAGCAGCCCACGGGGGGAGGGCCGCCAGTTCTTC.

This sequence joins TRBV5-4 and TRBJ2-3, with TRBD2 matching over 9 bases. V trimming: 3 bases; J trimming: 6 bases; junction bases outside the gene matches: 11. CDR3 length: 16 amino acids. Germline loops: CDR1 SGHNT, CDR2 YYREEE (reference sequence). CDR3: CASSSRTSEMSDTQYF. DNA of the CDR3: TGTGCCAGCAGCTCGCGGACTAGCGAGATGTCGGATACGCAGTATTTT.

J is TRBJ2-3 and V is TRBV4-2; 9 positions match TRBD2. Germline V gene lookup returns CDR1 LGHNA and CDR2 YNFKEQ. CDR3 length equals 17 residues. With V trimmed by 4 bases and J by 2 bases, 10 bases remained unmatched. The CDR3 is CASSPRAASGTTDTQYF. DNA for the CDR3: TGTGCCAGCAGCCCACGGGCCGCTAGCGGGACCACAGATACGCAGTATTTT.

This chain connects TRBV2 to TRBJ2-3, with 8 bases aligning to TRBD2. The V and J ends lost 7 bases and 6 bases, in that order; junction bases with no gene match: 12. The CDR3 is 15 residues long. Germline assignment: CDR1 SNHLY and CDR2 FYNNEI. DNA for the CDR3: TGTGCCAGCACCCTACCCGGGACTAGGGACGATACGCAGTATTTT. This codes for CASTLPGTRDDTQYF.

This clone has more than one count but fewer than ten. The CDR3 sequence: CASSLQVNTEAFF. CDR3 nucleotide sequence: TGTGCCAGCAGTTTACAGGTGAACACTGAAGCTTTCTTT. The V gene is TRBV28, the J gene TRBJ1-1; D call uncertain. Germline lookup yields CDR1 MDHEN and CDR2 SYDVKM. V was cut by 2 bases and J by 0 bases, with 4 bases left in between. This CDR3 contains 13 residues.

The chain employs TRBV2 and TRBJ1-1; D is undetermined. Germline CDR1 reads SNHLY; CDR2 reads FYNNEI. The V end was cut by 4 bases, the J end by 7 bases, with 4 bases between. The CDR3 is 10 amino acids. DNA of the CDR3: TGTGCCAGCAGTGGGCTTGAAGCTTTCTTT. It translates to CASSGLEAFF.

The chain carries TRBV19 and TRBJ2-1, with a possible D match to TRBD2 (5 bases). The CDR3 is 16 amino acids. CDR1 is LNHDA and CDR2 is SQIVND in the germline V gene (reference sequence). Trimming took 3 bases from V and 2 from J, leaving 14 bases between them. The CDR3 region has the DNA TGTGCCAGTAGTATCTCAGGAGGTGTCCCCTACAATGAGCAGTTCTTC. Amino acids: CASSISGGVPYNEQFF.

The chain carries TRBV21-1 and TRBJ2-7; whether TRBD1, the table's D call, matches the DNA was not checked. TRBV21-1 is a recognized pseudogene. This CDR3 has 18 residues. CDR3 bases: TGTGCCAGCAGCAAAAACCCATATTCGACAGGGGGCACCTACGAGCAGTACTTC. Translating gives CASSKNPYSTGGTYEQYF.

The chain is built from TRBV6-6 and TRBJ2-7, with D perhaps TRBD2 (7 bases). CDR3 length equals 16 residues. Germline CDR1 is MNHNY and CDR2 is SVGAGI (reference sequence). V was pared by 3 bases and J by 2 bases, with 17 bases between. As DNA, the CDR3 is TGTGCCAGCAGTTATTTAAAGGGGGGGCGAACCTACGAGCAGTACTTC. Its translation is CASSYLKGGRTYEQYF.

The rearrangement joins TRBV7-8 to TRBJ1-5; 7 nucleotides match TRBD1. V lost 4 bases to trimming and J lost 5 bases; unmatched junction nucleotides: 11. The germline V gene has CDR1 SGHVS and CDR2 FQNEAQ. The CDR3 length is 16 residues. The CDR3 sequence is CASSYHQTGIDQPQHF. The CDR3 nucleotides are TGTGCCAGCAGCTATCACCAGACAGGGATCGATCAGCCCCAGCATTTT.

The chain couples TRBV6-5 to TRBJ2-7; TRBD2 is a possible D gene (5 bases). This CDR3 comprises 15 residues. Germline V gene lookup returns CDR1 MNHEY and CDR2 SVGAGI. V dropped 2 bases and J dropped 1 base, with 12 bases sitting between them. The CDR3 DNA is TGTGCCAGCAGTTACAGTGGCGGGTGGTCCTACGAGCAGTACTTC. Translation: CASSYSGGWSYEQYF.

This chain joins TRBV11-1 and TRBJ1-1; TRBD1 agrees at 8 bases. CDR3 length equals 14 residues. V lost 3 bases and J lost 11; bases outside the gene matches: 11. Germline V lookup: CDR1 SGHAT, CDR2 FQDESV (reference sequence). The CDR3 protein is CASSFQGAKPNAFF. In DNA, the CDR3 is TGTGCCAGCAGCTTCCAGGGGGCGAAGCCTAACGCTTTCTTT.

The chain couples TRBV6-5 to TRBJ1-5, with TRBD1 identical over 10 bases. In germline, CDR1 is MNHEY, CDR2 SVGAGI. The trim removed 2 bases at V and 6 bases at J, leaving 1 base unmatched. This CDR3 region has 14 residues. CDR3 nucleotide sequence: TGTGCCAGCAGTTACGGGACAGGGGTTCAGCCCCAGCATTTT. It translates to CASSYGTGVQPQHF.

The V and J genes are TRBV7-9 and TRBJ2-5, with TRBD2 identical over 9 bases. Judging by the DNA end, TRBJ2-7 fits better; the J call may be wrong. CDR3 length: 13 residues. Germline V gives CDR1 SEHNR, CDR2 FQNEAQ (reference sequence). CDR3 bases: TGTGCCAGCAGCCTTAGCGGGAGTGGCGAGCAGTACTTC. Amino acids: CASSLSGSGEQYF.

This clone occurred a few times. The rearrangement links TRBV2 to TRBJ1-1; possibly TRBD1 for D (5 bases). This CDR3 contains 12 residues. V was trimmed by 6 bases and J by 1 base, leaving 6 bases between them. The germline V gene has CDR1 SNHLY and CDR2 FYNNEI. The DNA for the CDR3 is TGTGCCAGCAGGGACAAGAACACTGAAGCTTTCTTT. Translated: CASRDKNTEAFF.

The J gene is TRBJ2-5, the V gene TRBV4-1, with TRBD2 matching over 14 bases. The CDR3 runs to 17 residues. Germline CDR1 is MGHRA and CDR2 is YSYEKL. V gave up 0 bases and J gave up 6 bases; unmatched junction bases: 6. DNA of the CDR3: TGCGCCAGCAGCCAAGATCTCGGGACTAGCGGGGGAAAGACCCAGTACTTC. Residues: CASSQDLGTSGGKTQYF.

J is TRBJ1-5 and V is TRBV27; D possibly corresponds to TRBD1 (6 bases). V lost 6 bases and J 7 bases, leaving 13 bases between the germline ends. The germline V gene has CDR1 MNHEY and CDR2 SMNVEV (reference sequence). The CDR3 runs 13 residues. In DNA, the CDR3 is TGTGCCAGCAGAATAAACAGGGCCCAGCCCCAGCATTTT. Protein sequence: CASRINRAQPQHF.

The sample holds a few counts of this clone. The V gene is TRBV6-5, the J gene TRBJ1-1, with unresolved D. Per the germline V gene, CDR1 is MNHEY and CDR2 is SVGAGI. V lost 4 bases and J lost 0, with 3 bases in between. The CDR3 is made up of 12 amino acids. The CDR3 loop is CASSSVNTEAFF. The CDR3 DNA reads TGTGCCAGCAGTTCAGTGAACACTGAAGCTTTCTTT.

The chain links TRBV12-5 to TRBJ1-1; no firm D call. Germline CDR1 LGHNT, CDR2 FRNRAP. V lost 0 bases and J lost 3, with 11 bases in between. The CDR3 is 15 amino acids. The CDR3 DNA follows: TGTGCTAGTGGTTTGGTCCCGACGAGGGACACTGAAGCTTTCTTT. Its translation: CASGLVPTRDTEAFF.

The chain couples TRBV4-1 to TRBJ2-5, with 7 bases lining up with TRBD2. This CDR3 comprises 14 residues. In germline, CDR1 is MGHRA, CDR2 YSYEKL. V lost 4 bases to trimming and J lost 4 bases; unmatched junction nucleotides: 6. The CDR3 spells CASSPFASGETQYF. Here the CDR3 DNA reads TGCGCCAGCAGCCCTTTCGCTAGCGGAGAGACCCAGTACTTC.

V usage is TRBV11-1 and J usage is TRBJ2-1; 10 nucleotides match TRBD2. Per germline, CDR1 SGHAT and CDR2 FQDESV (reference sequence). V shed 1 base, J shed 8 bases, and the junction held 8 bases outside the gene matches. This CDR3 region has 16 residues. The CDR3 nucleotides are TGTGCCAGCAGCTTAGTGTCTAGCGGGAGCCAGCATGAGCAGTTCTTC. Protein product: CASSLVSSGSQHEQFF.

The V call is TRBV10-2, the J call TRBJ1-1; 7 bases are a match to TRBD1. The CDR3 is made up of 14 amino acids. In germline, CDR1 is WSHSY, CDR2 SAAADI. V gave up 6 bases and J gave up 5 bases; unmatched junction bases: 9. CDR3 bases: TGCGCCAGCAGGCCTTCACAGGGGTTGACTGAAGCTTTCTTT. Protein product: CASRPSQGLTEAFF.